This T cell receptor beta chain was observed in a study of somatic mutations in cytotoxic T cells in rheumatoid arthritis. Data came from immunoSEQ multiplex PCR; TCRdb stores just in-frame clones and leaves some out. There are 5,000 to 6,000 clones in the sample; about 72% occur only once, and over 25% lies in the top ten. Only a few counts were recorded for this clone. This TCR came from an adult with rheumatoid arthritis. The material sequenced was CD8+ T cells sorted from blood.

The CDR3 DNA reads TGTGCCAGCAGCCCACAGGGGTCCTACGAGCAGTACTTC. This translates into CASSPQGSYEQYF. The chain recombines TRBV5-4 with TRBJ2-7; 7 bases map to TRBD1. CDR1 and CDR2 (germline): SGHNT, YYREEE (reference sequence). Germline trimming cut 4 bases from V and 1 base from J; bases unmatched to any gene: 2. This CDR3 comprises 13 residues. Full variable domain (missing parts from reference TRBV5-4 and TRBJ2-7): ETGVTQSPTHLIKTRGQQVTLRCSSQSGHNTVSWYQQALGQGPQFIFQYYREEENGRGNFPPRFSGLQFPNYSSELNVNALELDDSALYLCASSPQGSYEQYFGPGTRLTVT.